This TCR beta chain was found in a study of blood T cell repertoires in COVID-19. Whole-study context: Sources were T cells, B-cell-depleted T cells, or PBMCs; the material itself was cDNA or gDNA.

This CDR3 spans 16 amino acids. Under the authors' procedure: Scientists estimated how many nucleated cells there were by amplifying reference gene primers. Profiled with immunoSEQ multiplex PCR; TCRdb holds only in-frame clones, not every one. V, J and clone size reflect that table, while D and trimming were determined from the DNA. The data contain roughly 430,000 clones, approximately 91% of them singletons. This sequence joins TRBV21-1 and TRBJ2-7; the DNA was not compared with TRBD1, the D call given in the table. TRBV21-1 is a recognized pseudogene. The source of this sequence is a woman between 40 and 55 years old with acute COVID-19. Sequencing used PBMCs or T cells enriched from blood (not recorded which). The CDR3 region is CASSTFRDRVGYEQYF. The CDR3, as DNA: TGTGCCAGCTCGACATTCCGGGACAGGGTGGGTTACGAGCAGTACTTC.